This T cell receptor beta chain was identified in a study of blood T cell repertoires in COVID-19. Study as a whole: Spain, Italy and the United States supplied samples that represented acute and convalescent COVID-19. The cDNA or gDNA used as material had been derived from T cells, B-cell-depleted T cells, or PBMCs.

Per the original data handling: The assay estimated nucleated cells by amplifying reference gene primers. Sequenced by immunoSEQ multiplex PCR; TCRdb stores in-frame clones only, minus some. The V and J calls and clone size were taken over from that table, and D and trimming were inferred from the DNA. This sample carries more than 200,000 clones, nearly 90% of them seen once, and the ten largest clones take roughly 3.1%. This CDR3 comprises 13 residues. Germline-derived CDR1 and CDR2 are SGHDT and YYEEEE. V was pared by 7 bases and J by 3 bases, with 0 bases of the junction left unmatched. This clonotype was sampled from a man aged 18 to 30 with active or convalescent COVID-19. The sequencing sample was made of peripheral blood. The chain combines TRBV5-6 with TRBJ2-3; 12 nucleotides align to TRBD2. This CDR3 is CASGLAGTDTQYF. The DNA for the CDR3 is TGTGCCAGCGGACTAGCGGGGACAGATACGCAGTATTTT. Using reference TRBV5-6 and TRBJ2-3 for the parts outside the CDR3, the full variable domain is DAGVTQSPTHLIKTRGQQVTLRCSPKSGHDTVSWYQQALGQGPQFIFQYYEEEERQRGNFPDRFSGHQFPNYSSELNVNALLLGDSALYLCASGLAGTDTQYFGPGTRLTVL.